This T cell receptor beta chain was retrieved from a study of blood T cell repertoires in COVID-19. Background on the study: Samples of COVID-19 (acute and convalescent) were obtained from the United States, Italy and Spain. Nucleic acid was either cDNA or gDNA, and it came from T cells, B-cell-depleted T cells, or PBMCs.

V shed 3 bases and J shed 5 bases, with 14 bases lying between them. The CDR3 consists of 14 residues. In germline, CDR1 is SGHRS, CDR2 YFSETQ. As originally analysed: Estimation of nucleated cell counts was performed using reference gene primer amplification. The protocol was immunoSEQ multiplex PCR, while the TCRdb copy is restricted to in-frame clones and leaves out a portion. The V and J calls and clone size come from that table; D and trimming were worked out from the DNA. The sample includes 55,000 to 65,000 clones, around 87% of them seen just once. This chain uses TRBV5-1 with TRBJ1-1; D is perhaps TRBD1 (6 bases). The source material was peripheral blood. This receptor was identified in a man between 60 and 75 years old with active or convalescent COVID-19. CDR3 region: CASSSQGKGTEAFF. The CDR3 bases are TGCGCCAGCAGCTCACAGGGTAAAGGAACTGAAGCTTTCTTT.